Listed below are T cell receptor beta chains from one sample, sequenced in a study of a mutant IDH1 vaccine in newly diagnosed glioma. Their recognized antigens are unknown. The protocol was immunoSEQ multiplex PCR, while the TCRdb copy is restricted to in-frame clones and leaves out a portion. The table has around 50,000 clones, about 81% seen once. The sequences come from PBMCs, collected from a glioma patient whose treatment included an IDH1 peptide vaccine. The receptor set was obtained from a woman between 25 and 40 years old with glioma. Some clones in this sample may be carry-over from other donors' samples. CDR3s include the opening cysteine and the closing phenylalanine or tryptophan. The order of the fields is V gene, D gene, clone size, J gene, CDR3 protein, CDR3 DNA. D genes are given only for firm matches. Clone sizes are given selectively: once, few, many, or a class where the clone is expanded.

>TRBV7-6|NA|NA|TRBJ2-7
CASSRDSSYEQYF
TGTGCCAGCAGCCGCGACAGTTCCTACGAGCAGTACTTC
>TRBV6-1|NA|NA|TRBJ1-4
CASSVGFEEKLFF
TGTGCCAGCAGTGTAGGGTTTGAGGAAAAACTGTTTTTT
>TRBV5-5|NA|once|TRBJ2-7
CASSFRASTYEQYF
TGTGCCAGCAGCTTTCGGGCCTCGACCTACGAGCAGTACTTC
>TRBV29-1|TRBD1|NA|TRBJ2-7
CSVADRDYEQYF
TGCAGCGTTGCCGACAGGGACTACGAGCAGTACTTC
>TRBV10-2|TRBD1|NA|TRBJ1-1
CASTGETGEGMNTEAFF
TGCGCCAGCACCGGGGAGACAGGGGAAGGAATGAACACTGAAGCTTTCTTT
>TRBV7-9|NA|few|TRBJ1-1
CASSLGFRPEAFF
TGTGCCAGCAGCTTAGGATTCAGGCCTGAAGCTTTCTTT
>TRBV4-2|TRBD2|NA|TRBJ2-7
CASSQDGGRGAMIYEQYF
TGTGCCAGCAGCCAAGATGGGGGGCGGGGGGCTATGATCTACGAGCAGTACTTC
>TRBV30|NA|NA|TRBJ2-2
CAWSDAGELFF
TGTGCCTGGAGTGACGCCGGGGAGCTGTTTTTT
>TRBV15|TRBD1|NA|TRBJ2-7
CATSRGGGAYEQYF
TGTGCCACCAGCAGAGGAGGGGGCGCATACGAGCAGTACTTC
>TRBV7-9|TRBD2|NA|TRBJ2-1
CASSLATSGTPYNEQFF
TGTGCCAGCAGCTTAGCGACTAGCGGGACCCCCTACAATGAGCAGTTCTTC
>TRBV11-2|TRBD1|NA|TRBJ1-1
CASSDRGMAEAFF
TGTGCCAGCAGCGACAGGGGTATGGCTGAAGCTTTCTTT
>TRBV4-1|NA|NA|TRBJ1-2
CASSQVSQTEGTF
TGCGCCAGCAGCCAAGTTTCCCAGACTGAGGGGACCTTC
>TRBV5-4|TRBD1|NA|TRBJ1-1
CASSSGQGRAEAFF
TGTGCCAGCAGCTCTGGACAGGGGCGCGCTGAAGCTTTCTTT
>TRBV2|NA|NA|TRBJ1-1
CASSARTPVAFF
TGTGCCAGCAGTGCAAGGACTCCCGTCGCTTTCTTT
>TRBV18|NA|NA|TRBJ1-2
CASSPPQGWNYGYTF
TGTGCCAGCTCACCTCCCCAGGGCTGGAACTATGGCTACACCTTC
>TRBV30|TRBD2|NA|TRBJ2-1
CAWTAGLANNEQFF
TGTGCCTGGACCGCGGGACTAGCGAACAATGAGCAGTTCTTC
>TRBV5-1|TRBD1|NA|TRBJ1-1
CASSRTGGDEAFF
TGCGCCAGCAGCCGGACAGGGGGTGATGAAGCTTTCTTT
>TRBV19|NA|NA|TRBJ2-7
CASAPGRSRLGYYEQYF
TGTGCCAGTGCCCCGGGGCGGTCCCGACTGGGATACTACGAGCAGTACTTC
>TRBV21-1|NA|NA|TRBJ2-7
CASSSRENLWSEQYF
TGTGCCAGCAGCTCTCGAGAGAACTTGTGGTCCGAGCAGTACTTC
>TRBV7-3|TRBD1|NA|TRBJ1-4
CASSLQGGYNEKLFF
TGTGCCAGCAGCCTCCAGGGGGGCTATAATGAAAAACTGTTTTTT
>TRBV5-1|TRBD2|NA|TRBJ2-2
CASSWGPSGRPGNTGELFF
TGCGCCAGCAGCTGGGGTCCGAGCGGGAGGCCCGGGAACACCGGGGAGCTGTTTTTT
>TRBV10-2|NA|once|TRBJ1-4
CASSGQSGKLFF
TGCGCCAGCAGCGGACAGTCGGGAAAACTGTTTTTT
>TRBV4-1|TRBD2|few|TRBJ2-1
CASSGLAGWNEQFF
TGCGCCAGCTCCGGACTAGCGGGATGGAATGAGCAGTTCTTC
>TRBV12-5|NA|NA|TRBJ2-1
CASGTEQFF
TGTGCTAGTGGTACTGAGCAGTTCTTC
>TRBV6-5|NA|NA|TRBJ2-1
CASSYKGQSNEQFF
TGTGCCAGCAGTTATAAGGGGCAAAGCAATGAGCAGTTCTTC
>TRBV28|TRBD1|NA|TRBJ1-5
CASTTTTGGSDQPQHF
TGTGCCAGCACCACCACGACAGGGGGGTCGGATCAGCCCCAGCATTTT
>TRBV29-1|NA|medium-sized|TRBJ2-4
CSVRGDPSGGLAKNIQYF
TGCAGCGTGCGGGGAGACCCGTCGGGGGGCTTAGCCAAAAACATTCAGTACTTC
>TRBV19|TRBD2|medium-sized|TRBJ2-1
CASSRTSGNYNEQFF
TGTGCCAGTAGTCGGACTAGCGGGAACTACAATGAGCAGTTCTTC
>TRBV30|NA|few|TRBJ1-3
CAWNPRNTIYF
TGTGCCTGGAACCCAAGAAACACCATATATTTT
>TRBV5-1|NA|NA|TRBJ1-5
CASSLAGSPQPQHF
TGCGCCAGCAGCTTGGCTGGGTCTCCTCAGCCCCAGCATTTT
>TRBV4-1|NA|NA|TRBJ1-3
CASSQGRVGNGNTIYF
TGCGCCAGCAGCCAAGGACGGGTGGGTAATGGAAACACCATATATTTT
>TRBV18|NA|NA|TRBJ2-5
CASSPPGETQYF
TGTGCCAGCTCACCCCCAGGGGAGACCCAGTACTTC
>TRBV5-8|TRBD1|NA|TRBJ2-3
CASSLGQGHDTQYF
TGTGCCAGCAGCTTGGGACAGGGGCACGATACGCAGTATTTT
>TRBV7-2|NA|NA|TRBJ1-2
CASSLYGANYGYTF
TGTGCCAGCAGCTTATACGGGGCTAACTATGGCTACACCTTC
>TRBV7-9|NA|NA|TRBJ1-2
CASSPRNSYGYTF
TGTGCCAGCAGCCCACGGAATAGCTATGGCTACACCTTC
>TRBV2|NA|few|TRBJ1-1
CASRYTEMNTEAFF
TGTGCCAGCAGGTATACCGAAATGAACACTGAAGCTTTCTTT
>TRBV13|TRBD1|NA|TRBJ1-5
CASSLGGQGGFQPQHF
TGTGCCAGCAGCTTAGGGGGACAGGGAGGATTTCAGCCCCAGCATTTT
>TRBV27|TRBD2|once|TRBJ2-1
CASSLVGREDYEQFF
TGTGCCAGCAGCTTAGTAGGGCGGGAGGACTATGAGCAGTTCTTC
>TRBV6-6|NA|once|TRBJ1-2
CASSPTGGPHGYTF
TGTGCCAGCAGTCCGACAGGCGGCCCGCATGGCTACACCTTC
>TRBV4-1|NA|NA|TRBJ1-3
CASSQYAPGVGNTIYF
TGCGCCAGCAGCCAATATGCCCCAGGGGTTGGAAACACCATATATTTT
>TRBV9|NA|NA|TRBJ2-6
CASSVELSYGANVLTF
TGTGCCAGCAGCGTAGAATTGTCCTACGGGGCCAACGTCCTGACTTTC
>TRBV27|NA|once|TRBJ2-2
CASSSRLGTGELFF
TGTGCCAGCAGTTCCCGACTCGGCACCGGGGAGCTGTTTTTT
>TRBV29-1|TRBD2|NA|TRBJ2-3
CSAPLAGGVFTDTQYF
TGCAGCGCCCCACTAGCGGGAGGGGTTTTCACAGATACGCAGTATTTT
>TRBV11-1|NA|once|TRBJ1-2
CASRRSDDGQGGYTF
TGTGCCAGCAGACGAAGTGATGACGGGCAAGGCGGCTACACCTTC
>TRBV5-1|TRBD2|NA|TRBJ2-1
CASSFGLAGDRVEFF
TGCGCCAGCAGCTTCGGACTAGCGGGAGATAGGGTCGAGTTCTTC
>TRBV13|NA|NA|TRBJ2-7
CASSPGRLGYSYEQYF
TGTGCCAGCAGCCCGGGCAGGTTGGGCTATTCCTACGAGCAGTACTTC
>TRBV2|NA|NA|TRBJ1-1
CASSEAPRNSGTEAFF
TGTGCCAGCAGTGAAGCCCCCAGGAATTCGGGCACTGAAGCTTTCTTT
>TRBV7-7|NA|NA|TRBJ1-1
CASSKQENTEAFF
TGTGCTAGCAGCAAACAAGAGAACACTGAGGCTTTCTTT
>TRBV19|NA|NA|TRBJ2-5
CASSHTTRETQYF
TGTGCCAGTAGTCATACTACTAGGGAGACCCAGTACTTC
>TRBV5-1|NA|NA|TRBJ2-1
CASQKNRENEQFF
TGCGCCAGCCAGAAGAACAGGGAAAATGAGCAGTTCTTC
>TRBV6-5|TRBD1|NA|TRBJ1-2
CASTLGGGNYGYTF
TGTGCCAGCACCCTGGGAGGGGGCAACTATGGCTACACCTTC
>TRBV5-8|NA|NA|TRBJ1-2
CASSLEQGRFYGYTF
TGTGCCAGCAGCTTGGAGCAAGGACGGTTCTATGGCTACACCTTC
>TRBV5-1|TRBD2|NA|TRBJ2-1
CASSSAPSGRRGEQFF
TGCGCCAGCAGCTCGGCTCCTAGCGGGAGGAGGGGTGAGCAGTTCTTC